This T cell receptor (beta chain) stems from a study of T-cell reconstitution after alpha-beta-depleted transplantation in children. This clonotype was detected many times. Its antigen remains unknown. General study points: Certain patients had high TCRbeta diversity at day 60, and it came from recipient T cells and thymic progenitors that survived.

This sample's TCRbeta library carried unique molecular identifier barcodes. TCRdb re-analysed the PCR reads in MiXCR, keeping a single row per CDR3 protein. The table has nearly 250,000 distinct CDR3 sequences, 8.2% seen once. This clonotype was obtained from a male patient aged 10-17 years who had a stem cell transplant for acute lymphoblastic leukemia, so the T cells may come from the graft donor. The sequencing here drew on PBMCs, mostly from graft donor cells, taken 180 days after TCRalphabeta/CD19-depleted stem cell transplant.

Written as DNA, the CDR3 is TGTGCCAGCAGCCAGACACGGGTCTACTCCGGGGAGCTGTTTTTT. This codes for CASSQTRVYSGELFF. The chain recombines TRBV7-2 with TRBJ2-2, with D uncertain. From germline, CDR1 is SGHTA and CDR2 FQGNSA. V dropped 5 bases and J dropped 6 bases, with 16 bases sitting between them. This CDR3 has 15 amino acids.